The 7 T cell receptor beta chains reported below all come from one sample, sequenced in a study of cytomegalovirus exposure and HLA in healthy donors (dated by TCRdb to about 2017). Library prep was done by the immunoSEQ multiplex PCR assay. For the multiplex PCR, a mixture combining 60 forward primers for TCR Vbeta segments and 13 reverse primers for TCR Jbeta segments was used. TCRdb provides this immuneACCESS table in a form limited to in-frame rearrangements. Some clones are lacking; in checked studies, under half of them reflect an unresolved V gene, and why the rest are absent is not known. This sample is represented by 75,000 to 90,000 clones; 70% to 85% of them were singletons. The ten biggest clones cover around an eighth of the sample. Material: PBMCs. Source of these receptors: a human donor in good health.

The CDR3 protein is CASSLAKSGRFYEQYF. The CDR3 nucleotides are TGTGCCAGCAGCTTGGCCAAAAGCGGGAGATTCTACGAGCAGTACTTC. This rearrangement joins TRBV5-6 to TRBJ2-5, with 8 positions matching TRBD2. The end of the DNA fits TRBJ2-7 better, so the J call may be wrong. Germline values: CDR1 SGHDT, CDR2 YYEEEE. CDR3 length equals 16 residues.

The chain employs TRBV27 and TRBJ1-1; D is unclear. Trimming cost V 5 bases and J 2 bases, with 9 bases left between them. Germline V lookup: CDR1 MNHEY, CDR2 SMNVEV (reference sequence). The CDR3 spans 13 residues. The CDR3 DNA is TGTGCCAGCAGTCGAGAGTTTAACACTGAAGCTTTCTTT. Its protein is CASSREFNTEAFF.

This clone was seen ten or more times. The CDR3 spells CASSKRGGANEQFF. The CDR3 coding sequence is TGTGCCAGTAGTAAGCGGGGGGGGGCGAATGAGCAGTTCTTC. The chain combines TRBV19 with TRBJ2-1, with 10 bases aligning to TRBD2. This CDR3 spans 14 amino acids. The V gene's germline CDR1 is LNHDA and CDR2 SQIVND (reference sequence). Trimming cost V 4 bases and J 7 bases; bases outside gene matches: 4.

The chain links TRBV15 to TRBJ1-2; perhaps TRBD1 as D (6 bases). This CDR3 comprises 19 residues. The V and J ends lost 4 bases and 3 bases respectively, with 27 bases between them. Looked up from germline, CDR1 is LNHNV and CDR2 is YYDKDF (reference sequence). For the CDR3, the DNA is TGTGCCACCAGCACGTATCAAGGGGGAAGGGGTGGGTTCGACTATGGCTACACCTTC. As protein: CATSTYQGGRGGFDYGYTF.

This clone appeared a single time. The chain is built from TRBV7-8 and TRBJ1-1; D not resolved. This CDR3 comprises 17 residues. V shed 3 bases and J shed 0 bases, with 17 bases lying between them. In germline, CDR1 is SGHVS, CDR2 FQNEAQ. This CDR3 is CASSLFLLNGVNTEAFF. CDR3 DNA: TGTGCCAGCAGCTTGTTCCTACTCAACGGGGTGAACACTGAAGCTTTCTTT.

The chain combines TRBV7-2 with TRBJ1-1; TRBD1 might be the D (5 bases). The V end was cut by 5 bases, the J end by 6 bases, with 10 bases between. The germline V gene has CDR1 SGHTA and CDR2 FQGNSA. CDR3 length: 12 amino acids. The CDR3 DNA reads TGTGCCAGCAGCAGTGACAGAGCTGAAGCTTTCTTT. The encoded protein is CASSSDRAEAFF. Based on the CDR3 plus reference TRBV7-2 and TRBJ1-1, the full variable domain is GAGVSQSPSNKVTEKGKDVELRCDPISGHTALYWYRQSLGQGLEFLIYFQGNSAPDKSGLPSDRFSAERTGGSVSTLTIQRTQQEDSAVYLCASSSDRAEAFFGQGTRLTVV.

The chain uses TRBV10-2 and TRBJ2-3, with D maybe TRBD2 (5 bases). Between the trimmed V and J ends, which lost 3 bases and 2 bases, there was a span of 9 bases. The CDR3 runs to 14 residues. From germline, CDR1 is WSHSY and CDR2 SAAADI. The CDR3 DNA is TGCGCCAGCAGTGAAGGACTCTACACAGATACGCAGTATTTT. Residues: CASSEGLYTDTQYF.